A few counts support the clone carrying this T cell receptor (beta chain). Its antigen remains unidentified. The data derive from a study of T cells after yellow fever vaccination. The study, taken as a whole, reports: Booster sampling recovered most clones from primary vaccination (96% CD4, just over 85% CD8). High-abundance clonotypes from the bulk population could contaminate FACS-sorted repertoires.

By 5'RACE template switching, TCR cDNA was produced, with a universal primer site and UMIs added in the process. A single record per CDR3 protein comes from TCRdb applying MiXCR to the 5' RACE reads. The data contain roughly 520,000 distinct CDR3 sequences, just over 20% of them seen just once; the ten biggest clones take up approximately 16%. This specimen consisted of PBMCs, obtained roughly 23 days after the first yellow fever vaccination. The sequence derives from a man between 18 and 29 years old who received the YFV17D yellow fever vaccine.

The CDR3 sequence is CASSPQSSSYEQYF. For the CDR3, the DNA is TGTGCCAGCAGCCCCCAGAGTTCCTCCTACGAGCAGTACTTC. The genes are TRBV7-2 and TRBJ2-7; D gene ambiguous. This CDR3 spans 14 amino acids. CDR1 and CDR2 from the germline V gene are SGHTA and FQGNSA. The V end lost 5 bases, the J end lost 0 bases, and 11 bases lay between the germline ends. Filled out from reference TRBV7-2 and TRBJ2-7, the complete variable domain reads GAGVSQSPSNKVTEKGKDVELRCDPISGHTALYWYRQSLGQGLEFLIYFQGNSAPDKSGLPSDRFSAERTGGSVSTLTIQRTQQEDSAVYLCASSPQSSSYEQYFGPGTRLTVT.